Shown below are 23 T cell receptor beta chains from a single sample sequenced in a study of blood T cells in healthy people across ages. A J-beta primer mix and a sample-barcoded 5' primer were used in a second PCR of roughly 6 to 11 cycles. A single record per CDR3 protein comes from TCRdb applying MiXCR to the 5' RACE reads. Here the sample spans around 990,000 distinct CDR3 sequences, about 25% being singletons. The same data also contributed to another study, on T cells of mothers and their children.

The sequenced sample consisted of blood. These receptors were collected from a girl aged 2 to 10 in good health.

This clonotype was seen a single time. V and J are TRBV12-3 or TRBV12-4 and TRBJ2-1; perhaps TRBD2 as D (5 bases). This CDR3 contains 15 residues. Trimming left V 3 bases short and J 2 bases short, with 11 bases between. CDR3 sequence reads: CASSLEVVAYNEQFF. The CDR3 DNA reads as TGTGCCAGCAGTTTGGAGGTTGTCGCCTACAATGAGCAGTTCTTC.

The J gene is TRBJ2-5, the V gene TRBV4-3; D is possibly TRBD2 (5 bases). The CDR3 is 15 residues long. Germline lookup yields CDR1 LGHNA and CDR2 YSLEER. Trimming removed 0 bases from V and 0 bases from J, with 8 bases in between. CDR3 in DNA: TGCGCCAGCAGCCAAGATAGCGAGTACCAAGAGACCCAGTACTTC. Protein: CASSQDSEYQETQYF.

The chain couples TRBV7-3 to TRBJ2-2; D unresolved. The germline V gene has CDR1 SGHTA and CDR2 FQGTGA. The CDR3 has 16 amino acids. The ends were cut back, 2 bases at V and 4 bases at J, with 14 bases in the middle. The chain's CDR3 is CASSLGSPRSTGELFF. The CDR3 nucleotides read TGTGCCAGCAGCTTAGGTTCCCCCCGGAGCACCGGGGAGCTGTTTTTT.

This clonotype was observed a few times. The chain joins TRBV5-1 to TRBJ2-1, with D tentatively TRBD1 (5 bases). In germline, CDR1 is SGHRS, CDR2 YFSETQ. Trimming pared 0 bases from V and 0 bases from J, leaving 7 bases between. CDR3 length: 15 residues. DNA for the CDR3: TGCGCCAGCAGCTTGGCCCAGGGCTCCTACAATGAGCAGTTCTTC. Its translation is CASSLAQGSYNEQFF.

For this clonotype: Sequence at one end of the junction differs from germline and may be a read error. V gene TRBV29-1 combines with J gene TRBJ2-1; possibly TRBD2 for D (7 bases). Germline lookup yields CDR1 SQVTM and CDR2 ANQGSEA. The CDR3 has 14 residues. CDR3 region: CSVEGGGEGNEQFF. For the CDR3, the DNA is TGCAGCGTAGAAGGGGGAGGGGAGGGGAATGAGCAGTTCTTC.

The chain employs TRBV5-1 and TRBJ2-2; D is undetermined. Per germline, CDR1 SGHRS and CDR2 YFSETQ. The V gene lost 8 bases and the J gene lost 1 base, with 9 bases spanning the gap. This CDR3 comprises 13 residues. The CDR3 loop is CASQSRNTGELFF. CDR3 DNA sequence: TGCGCCAGTCAGAGCAGGAACACCGGGGAGCTGTTTTTT.

This clonotype was seen just once. The chain has TRBV21-1 and TRBJ1-5; the table gives TRBD1 as D, unverified against the DNA. TRBV21-1 corresponds to a pseudogene. CDR3 length: 14 residues. CDR3 protein: CASSKIQGNQPQHF. The DNA of the CDR3 is TGTGCCAGCAGCAAAATTCAGGGAAATCAGCCCCAGCATTTT.

This clonotype was seen a handful of times. The chain is built from TRBV12-3 or TRBV12-4 and TRBJ1-1; weak D call: TRBD1 (5 bases). Trimming took off 6 bases at V and 0 bases at J, with 8 bases between the two ends. The CDR3 runs to 13 residues. CDR3 sequence (DNA): TGTGCCAGCAGCTGGGGCCTGAACACTGAAGCTTTCTTT. Amino acids: CASSWGLNTEAFF.

The chain joins TRBV7-9 to TRBJ2-1; tentative D call: TRBD2 (5 bases). This CDR3 spans 15 amino acids. From germline, CDR1 is SEHNR and CDR2 FQNEAQ (reference sequence). V lost 5 bases to trimming and J lost 0 bases, with 11 bases between them. CDR3: CASSPGVSSYNEQFF. The DNA of the CDR3 is TGTGCCAGCAGCCCCGGGGTTAGCTCCTACAATGAGCAGTTCTTC.

The chain joins TRBV18 to TRBJ2-1, with 7 bases aligning to TRBD1. J gave up 9 bases and V 1 base, and 9 bases lay outside the gene matches. The germline gives CDR1 KGHSH, CDR2 LQKENI. The CDR3 runs to 15 residues. CDR3 sequence: CASSPLGDSRFEQFF. In DNA, the CDR3 is TGTGCCAGCTCACCACTCGGGGACAGTCGTTTTGAGCAGTTCTTC. Filled out from reference TRBV18 and TRBJ2-1, the complete variable domain reads NAGVMQNPRHLVRRRGQEARLRCSPMKGHSHVYWYRQLPEEGLKFMVYLQKENIIDESGMPKERFSAEFPKEGPSILRIQQVVRGDSAAYFCASSPLGDSRFEQFFGPGTRLTVL.

The chain has TRBV12-5 and TRBJ1-1, with D perhaps TRBD1 (5 bases). The germline gives CDR1 LGHNT, CDR2 FRNRAP. The CDR3 covers 19 residues. Trimming cost V 3 bases and J 8 bases, with 31 bases left between them. In DNA form, the CDR3 reads TGTGCTAGTGGTTTTATTGTGTCCAACAGCAGAACAGGTCCTGAGGAAGCTTTCTTT. This encodes CASGFIVSNSRTGPEEAFF.

This clonotype was observed a handful of times. V usage is TRBV12-3 or TRBV12-4 and J usage is TRBJ2-1; D gene ambiguous. The DNA end lines up better with TRBJ2-7; the J call may be wrong. The CDR3 is 15 residues long. The CDR3 is CASSLIYLEGYEQYF. CDR3 nucleotide sequence: TGTGCCAGCAGTTTGATTTACCTAGAAGGCTACGAGCAGTACTTC.

This chain links TRBV27 with TRBJ1-5; TRBD1 is a possible D gene (5 bases). CDR3 length equals 15 residues. Looked up from germline, CDR1 is MNHEY and CDR2 is SMNVEV (reference sequence). V gave up 4 bases and J gave up 3 bases, with 13 bases separating them. CDR3 DNA sequence: TGTGCCAGCAGTTCCACATACAGGCCCAATCAGCCCCAGCATTTT. It specifies CASSSTYRPNQPQHF.

The CDR3 bases are TGTGCCAGCAGCTTAGATCGGATCCCGGACTCCCTGGAATACAATGAGCAGTTCTTC. It translates to CASSLDRIPDSLEYNEQFF. The J gene is TRBJ2-1, the V gene TRBV11-2; D perhaps matches TRBD2 (5 bases). Germline values: CDR1 SGHAT, CDR2 FQNNGV. There are 19 residues in the CDR3. V lost 0 bases and J lost 4, with 22 bases in between. Full variable domain (remainder filled in from reference TRBV11-2 and TRBJ2-1): EAGVAQSPRYKIIEKRQSVAFWCNPISGHATLYWYQQILGQGPKLLIQFQNNGVVDDSQLPKDRFSAERLKGVDSTLKIQPAKLEDSAVYLCASSLDRIPDSLEYNEQFFGPGTRLTVL.

This clonotype has just a few counts. The chain couples TRBV5-1 to TRBJ1-2; D possibly corresponds to TRBD1 (5 bases). Between the trimmed V and J ends, which lost 5 bases and 2 bases, there was a span of 19 bases. CDR1 and CDR2 (germline): SGHRS, YFSETQ. CDR3 length: 16 residues. Here the CDR3 DNA reads TGCGCCAGCAGTAGACAGCGGCAAGGCACAAACTATGGCTACACCTTC. It is translated as CASSRQRQGTNYGYTF.

The chain recombines TRBV7-9 with TRBJ1-1; a possible D gene is TRBD1 (6 bases). The CDR3 has 14 amino acids. The V and J ends lost 2 bases and 6 bases respectively, with 13 bases between them. Germline CDR1 SEHNR, CDR2 FQNEAQ (reference sequence). CDR3 amino acids: CASSLLEGVAEAFF. Written as DNA, the CDR3 is TGTGCCAGCAGCTTACTAGAGGGGGTCGCTGAAGCTTTCTTT. Using reference TRBV7-9 and TRBJ1-1 for the parts outside the CDR3, the full variable domain is DTGVSQNPRHKITKRGQNVTFRCDPISEHNRLYWYRQTLGQGPEFLTYFQNEAQLEKSRLLSDRFSAERPKGSFSTLEIQRTEQGDSAMYLCASSLLEGVAEAFFGQGTRLTVV.

This chain connects TRBV28 to TRBJ2-4; 7 nucleotides match TRBD1. The CDR3 has 15 residues. Unmatched junction bases numbered 6, after V lost 3 bases and J lost 4 bases. Germline assignment: CDR1 MDHEN and CDR2 SYDVKM. The chain's CDR3 is CASSFSRTGKNIQYF. The CDR3 nucleotides read TGTGCCAGCAGTTTTAGTCGGACAGGAAAAAACATTCAGTACTTC. Drawing the rest from reference TRBV28 and TRBJ2-4, the complete variable domain is DVKVTQSSRYLVKRTGEKVFLECVQDMDHENMFWYRQDPGLGLRLIYFSYDVKMKEKGDIPEGYSVSREKKERFSLILESASTNQTSMYLCASSFSRTGKNIQYFGAGTRLSVL.

This clonotype was seen more than once but under ten times. The chain links TRBV21-1 to TRBJ2-7; the table's D call, TRBD2, was not checked against the DNA. The better agreement between TRBJ2-1 and the DNA end casts doubt on the J call. TRBV21-1 is deemed a pseudogene. The CDR3 is 17 residues long. CDR3 residues: CASSKIAGGLLNNEQFF. The CDR3 bases are TGTGCCAGCAGCAAGATAGCGGGGGGGCTTCTTAACAATGAGCAGTTCTTC.

V is TRBV12-3 or TRBV12-4 and J is TRBJ2-7; no definite D call. The CDR3 sequence is 15 residues long. Trimming removed 3 bases at V and 2 bases at J, with 14 bases between. The CDR3 DNA is TGTGCCAGCAGTTTCCGGGCAGAGATACCCTACGAGCAGTACTTC. Encoded protein: CASSFRAEIPYEQYF.

About this clonotype itself: The junction shows a germline mismatch at one end, possibly a read error. The V gene is TRBV4-2, the J gene TRBJ2-5; 8 bases are shared with TRBD2. Germline V gene sequence: CDR1 LGHNA, CDR2 YNFKEQ. This CDR3 spans 13 amino acids. CDR3 nucleotides: TGTGCCAGCAGCCTAGCGGGAAGAAATGAGCGGTTCTTC. Amino acid sequence: CASSLAGRNERFF.

This clonotype was counted between two and nine times. Written as DNA, the CDR3 is TGTGCCAGCGGGACTAGCGGTCCCTCCAGTGAGCAGTTCTTC. Amino acid sequence: CASGTSGPSSEQFF. The gene calls are TRBV3-1 and TRBJ2-1; 11 bases agree with TRBD2. Germline lookup yields CDR1 LGHDT and CDR2 YNNKEL (reference sequence). The CDR3 has 14 amino acids. J gave up 9 bases and V 8 bases, and 9 bases lay outside the gene matches.

The rearrangement links TRBV29-1 to TRBJ2-7, with TRBD2 as a possible D gene (5 bases). Per the germline V gene, CDR1 is SQVTM and CDR2 is ANQGSEA. The V and J ends lost 7 bases and 7 bases respectively, with 14 bases between them. The CDR3 runs to 11 residues. For the CDR3, the DNA is TGCAGCGGCCGGGTTGGGGAGGAGCAGTACTTC. Its protein product is CSGRVGEEQYF.

J is TRBJ1-2 and V is TRBV5-6; 7 bases map to TRBD1. The CDR3 length is 13 residues. Germline loops: CDR1 SGHDT, CDR2 YYEEEE. The V segment lost 4 bases and the J segment 6 bases; nucleotides outside the gene matches: 6. CDR3: CASSRQGTDGYTF. CDR3 nucleotides: TGTGCCAGCAGCCGACAGGGAACGGATGGCTACACCTTC.